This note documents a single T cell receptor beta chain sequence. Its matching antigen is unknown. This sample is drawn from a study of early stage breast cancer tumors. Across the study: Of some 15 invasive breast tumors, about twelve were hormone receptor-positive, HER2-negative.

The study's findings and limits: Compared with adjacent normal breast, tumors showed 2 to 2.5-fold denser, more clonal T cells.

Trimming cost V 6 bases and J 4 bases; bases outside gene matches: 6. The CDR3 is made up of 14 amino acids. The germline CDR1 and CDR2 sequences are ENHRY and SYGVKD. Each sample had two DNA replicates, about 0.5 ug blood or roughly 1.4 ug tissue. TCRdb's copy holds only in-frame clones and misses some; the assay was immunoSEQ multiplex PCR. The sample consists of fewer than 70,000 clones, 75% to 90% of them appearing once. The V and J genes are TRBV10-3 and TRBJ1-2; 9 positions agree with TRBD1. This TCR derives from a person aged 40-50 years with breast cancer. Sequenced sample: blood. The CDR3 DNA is TGTGCCATCAGCGTTACAGGGGGCCGCTATGGCTACACCTTC. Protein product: CAISVTGGRYGYTF.